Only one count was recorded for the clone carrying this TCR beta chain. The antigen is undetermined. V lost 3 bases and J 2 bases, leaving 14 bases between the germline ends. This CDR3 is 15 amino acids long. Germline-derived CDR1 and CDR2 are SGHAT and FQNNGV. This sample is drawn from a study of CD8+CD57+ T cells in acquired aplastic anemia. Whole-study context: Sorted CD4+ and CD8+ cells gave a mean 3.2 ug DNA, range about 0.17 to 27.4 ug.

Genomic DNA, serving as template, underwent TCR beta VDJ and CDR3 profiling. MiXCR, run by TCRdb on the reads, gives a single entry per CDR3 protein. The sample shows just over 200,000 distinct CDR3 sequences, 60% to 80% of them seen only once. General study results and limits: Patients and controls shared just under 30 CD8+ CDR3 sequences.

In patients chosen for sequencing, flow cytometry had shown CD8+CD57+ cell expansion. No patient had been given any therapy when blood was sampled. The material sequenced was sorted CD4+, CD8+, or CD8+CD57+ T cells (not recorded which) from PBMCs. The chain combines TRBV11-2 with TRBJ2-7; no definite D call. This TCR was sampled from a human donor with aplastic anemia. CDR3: CASSFYRNLPYEQYF. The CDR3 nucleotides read TGTGCCAGCAGCTTCTACCGGAACCTTCCCTACGAGCAGTACTTC.